Listed here are 30 T cell receptor beta chains from one sample, sequenced in a study of shared clonotypes between healthy human individuals. TCRdb's table, derived via immunoSEQ multiplex PCR, lists solely in-frame clones and lacks some. Altogether roughly 1,000,000 clones are present, more than 75% being singletons, with the ten largest covering 0.61%. Sequenced material: memory CD4+ T cells from PBMCs. The sample's subset: CD45RA-negative fraction. These receptor sequences come from a young man in good health. Some clones in this sample may be carry-over from other donors' samples.

The rearrangement uses TRBV19 and TRBJ1-5; D is unresolved. Deletions cut 8 bases from V and 4 bases from J, with 9 bases between. The CDR3 is 12 amino acids. Germline CDR1 is LNHDA and CDR2 is SQIVND (reference sequence). The CDR3 loop reads CASGPRNQPQHF. The CDR3 DNA is TGTGCCAGTGGGCCACGAAATCAGCCCCAGCATTTT.

The CDR3 loop is CASSQRMGLAGTQYF. CDR3 in DNA: TGTGCCAGCAGCCAGCGAATGGGACTAGCGGGAACCCAGTACTTC. This chain connects TRBV5-6 to TRBJ2-5; 13 bases align to TRBD2. CDR1 is SGHDT and CDR2 is YYEEEE in the germline V gene. This CDR3 contains 15 residues. The V gene end was trimmed by 4 bases and the J gene end by 8 bases; junction bases not matched to a gene: 8.

The count of this clone is one. The chain has TRBV5-1 and TRBJ2-2, with D unresolved. The V end was cut by 1 base, the J end by 0 bases, with 4 bases between. The length of the CDR3 is 14 residues. Germline V gene lookup returns CDR1 SGHRS and CDR2 YFSETQ. CDR3 nucleotide sequence: TGCGCCAGCAGCTTGATAACGAACACCGGGGAGCTGTTTTTT. This encodes CASSLITNTGELFF.

The V gene is TRBV27, the J gene TRBJ2-7; D is perhaps TRBD1 or TRBD2 (5 bases each). Germline V lookup: CDR1 MNHEY, CDR2 SMNVEV (reference sequence). The V and J ends lost 5 bases and 0 bases respectively, with 14 bases between them. CDR3 size: 15 residues. This CDR3 is CASSPGRVSSYEQYF. CDR3 coding DNA: TGTGCCAGCAGTCCGGGACGGGTGAGCTCCTACGAGCAGTACTTC.

This clone was detected once. The V call is TRBV2, the J call TRBJ1-5; the match to TRBD1 covers 10 bases. This CDR3 is 14 amino acids long. After removal of 6 bases from V and 5 bases from J, the junction contained 4 bases not matched to a gene. Germline-derived CDR1 and CDR2 are SNHLY and FYNNEI. The DNA for the CDR3 is TGTGCCAGCAGAGGGACAGGGGCCTATCAGCCCCAGCATTTT. Translating it yields CASRGTGAYQPQHF.

V is TRBV2 and J is TRBJ2-2; TRBD1 matches 11 bases. The CDR3 has 14 amino acids. J was trimmed by 5 bases and V by 6 bases; bases with no gene match: 2. Germline CDR1 SNHLY, CDR2 FYNNEI. In DNA, the CDR3 is TGTGCCAGCAGGGGACAGGGGGTAACCGGGGAGCTGTTTTTT. Translating it yields CASRGQGVTGELFF. The entire variable domain, with the rest obtained from reference TRBV2 and TRBJ2-2, is as follows: EPEVTQTPSHQVTQMGQEVILRCVPISNHLYFYWYRQILGQKVEFLVSFYNNEISEKSEIFDDQFSVERPDGSNFTLKIRSTKLEDSAMYFCASRGQGVTGELFFGEGSRLTVL.

The rearrangement links TRBV4-2 to TRBJ2-7, with TRBD1 matching over 7 bases. V shed 4 bases and J 3 bases; nucleotides not matched to a gene: 12. Germline V CDR1 and CDR2: LGHNA, YNFKEQ. This CDR3 contains 16 residues. Here the CDR3 reads CASSRDGRDSLYEQYF. The CDR3 region has the DNA TGTGCCAGCAGCCGGGATGGCCGGGACAGTCTCTACGAGCAGTACTTC.

The chain joins TRBV6-6 to TRBJ2-7; TRBD1 might be the D (6 bases). Germline values: CDR1 MNHNY, CDR2 SVGAGI (reference sequence). The V and J ends lost 7 bases and 8 bases respectively, with 21 bases between them. CDR3 length: 14 residues. This chain's CDR3 is CASMVTGPRGKQYF. Written as DNA, the CDR3 is TGTGCCAGCATGGTGACAGGTCCGAGGGGAAAGCAGTACTTC.

This clone was seen a single time. V is TRBV5-1 and J is TRBJ2-2; D is ambiguous. Germline V lookup: CDR1 SGHRS, CDR2 YFSETQ. This CDR3 region has 15 residues. V was pared by 4 bases and J by 2 bases, with 12 bases between. This CDR3 is CASSIPITNTGELFF. The DNA for the CDR3 is TGCGCCAGCAGCATCCCGATCACCAACACCGGGGAGCTGTTTTTT. Filled out from reference TRBV5-1 and TRBJ2-2, the complete variable domain reads KAGVTQTPRYLIKTRGQQVTLSCSPISGHRSVSWYQQTPGQGLQFLFEYFSETQRNKGNFPGRFSGRQFSNSRSEMNVSTLELGDSALYLCASSIPITNTGELFFGEGSRLTVL.

The chain employs TRBV19 and TRBJ2-7; 7 nucleotides match TRBD2. The CDR3 totals 14 residues. Germline lookup yields CDR1 LNHDA and CDR2 SQIVND (reference sequence). J lost 5 bases, V lost 3 bases, and 7 bases had no gene match. CDR3 loop: CASSMGGRGNEQYF. CDR3 DNA sequence: TGTGCCAGTAGTATGGGCGGGAGAGGGAACGAGCAGTACTTC. Combining the CDR3 with reference TRBV19 and TRBJ2-7 gives the whole variable domain DGGITQSPKYLFRKEGQNVTLSCEQNLNHDAMYWYRQDPGQGLRLIYYSQIVNDFQKGDIAEGYSVSREKKESFPLTVTSAQKNPTAFYLCASSMGGRGNEQYFGPGTRLTVT.

The gene calls are TRBV5-4 and TRBJ2-7; perhaps D is TRBD1 or TRBD2 (5 bases each). The CDR3 is 17 residues long. V gave up 4 bases and J gave up 6 bases, with 26 bases separating them. Germline CDR1 reads SGHNT; CDR2 reads YYREEE (reference sequence). CDR3 nucleotides: TGTGCCAGCAGCCTTAAGGGACGCCCCGCCCATACTAGCGAGCAGTACTTC. Translation: CASSLKGRPAHTSEQYF.

CDR3 DNA sequence: TGTGCCAGCAGGCGGGCCCCGTCCGATCAGCCCCAGCATTTT. Its translation: CASRRAPSDQPQHF. The V gene is TRBV2, the J gene TRBJ1-5; D gene unclear. The V and J ends lost 6 bases and 5 bases respectively, with 14 bases between them. From germline, CDR1 is SNHLY and CDR2 FYNNEI. The CDR3 covers 14 residues.

The CDR3 nucleotides read TGCGCCAGCAGCCAAGTCCCGGGACAGGGAGGCGATGAGCAGTTCTTC. Translating it yields CASSQVPGQGGDEQFF. V is TRBV4-1 and J is TRBJ2-1; 9 nucleotides align to TRBD1. Germline loops: CDR1 MGHRA, CDR2 YSYEKL. The junction had 9 bases not matched to a gene; V was cut back by 1 base and J by 8 bases. The CDR3 covers 16 residues.

The chain combines TRBV6-1 with TRBJ1-4; D gene uncertain. V gave up 6 bases and J gave up 3 bases, with 8 bases separating them. Looked up from germline, CDR1 is MNHNS and CDR2 is SASEGT. CDR3 length: 13 amino acids. Here the CDR3 reads CASRRTANEKLFF. Written as DNA, the CDR3 is TGTGCCAGCAGAAGGACGGCTAATGAAAAACTGTTTTTT.

This chain connects TRBV28 to TRBJ2-7; D might be TRBD1 (6 bases). The CDR3 totals 16 residues. Trimming cost V 7 bases and J 2 bases, with 21 bases left between them. In germline, CDR1 is MDHEN, CDR2 SYDVKM. CDR3: CASTSQGSGLTYEQYF. The CDR3 bases are TGTGCCAGCACATCTCAGGGGTCGGGGCTTACCTACGAGCAGTACTTC.

The chain combines TRBV2 with TRBJ2-7; weak D call: TRBD1 (6 bases). Looked up from germline, CDR1 is SNHLY and CDR2 is FYNNEI. The V gene lost 5 bases and the J gene lost 3 bases, with 14 bases spanning the gap. The CDR3 runs to 14 residues. Here the CDR3 reads CASSPGQPIYEQYF. CDR3 bases: TGTGCCAGCAGTCCCGGACAGCCGATCTACGAGCAGTACTTC.

The rearrangement uses TRBV5-4 and TRBJ1-1, with TRBD1 as a possible D gene (6 bases). The CDR3 has 13 amino acids. Trimming stripped 4 bases from V and 4 bases from J, with 11 bases between. The germline gives CDR1 SGHNT, CDR2 YYREEE (reference sequence). The CDR3 DNA follows: TGTGCCAGCAGCCGGGGGCATGGCACTGAAGCTTTCTTT. It encodes CASSRGHGTEAFF.

This clone was found many times. The chain recombines TRBV21-1 with TRBJ2-1. TRBV21-1 is given as a pseudogene. The CDR3 loop spans 13 amino acids. The CDR3 DNA reads as TGTGCCAGCGGACGGAGCTCCTACAATGAGCAGTTCTTC. Its protein product is CASGRSSYNEQFF.

This clone was seen only a few times. The CDR3 coding sequence is TGTGCCAGCTCACCAGTACAGGGGAACACTGAAGCTTTCTTT. The encoded protein is CASSPVQGNTEAFF. The genes are TRBV18 and TRBJ1-1; possibly TRBD1 for D (6 bases). The ends were cut back, 2 bases at V and 1 base at J, with 8 bases in the middle. Germline V gene lookup returns CDR1 KGHSH and CDR2 LQKENI. This CDR3 has 14 residues. The entire variable domain, with the rest obtained from reference TRBV18 and TRBJ1-1, is as follows: NAGVMQNPRHLVRRRGQEARLRCSPMKGHSHVYWYRQLPEEGLKFMVYLQKENIIDESGMPKERFSAEFPKEGPSILRIQQVVRGDSAAYFCASSPVQGNTEAFFGQGTRLTVV.

The chain employs TRBV28 and TRBJ1-1, with no clear D. In germline, CDR1 is MDHEN, CDR2 SYDVKM. Trimming took off 3 bases at V and 7 bases at J, with 9 bases between the two ends. This CDR3 spans 12 amino acids. In nucleotides, the CDR3 is TGTGCCAGCAGTTTGGGTGGTCTTGAAGCTTTCTTT. As protein: CASSLGGLEAFF.

V is TRBV9 and J is TRBJ2-4, with D unresolved. CDR3 length equals 15 residues. The V end was cut by 4 bases, the J end by 6 bases, with 17 bases between. Germline assignment: CDR1 SGDLS and CDR2 YYNGEE. As DNA, the CDR3 is TGTGCCAGCAGCCCTAATGGGGATATAGGAAACATTCAGTACTTC. It specifies CASSPNGDIGNIQYF.

The chain carries TRBV4-1 and TRBJ2-7; 16 nucleotides agree with TRBD2. J lost 4 bases, V lost 2 bases, and 5 bases had no gene match. The germline V gene has CDR1 MGHRA and CDR2 YSYEKL. This CDR3 spans 17 amino acids. The CDR3 coding sequence is TGCGCCAGCAGCCAATTGGGACTAGCGGGAGGGTATTACGAGCAGTACTTC. Its protein product is CASSQLGLAGGYYEQYF.

The chain uses TRBV29-1 and TRBJ2-2; D unclear. The CDR3 has 13 residues. Trimming took 3 bases from V and 5 from J, leaving 10 bases between them. From germline, CDR1 is SQVTM and CDR2 ANQGSEA. As DNA, the CDR3 is TGCAGCGTTGACCCGACACGTACCGGGGAGCTGTTTTTT. This translates into CSVDPTRTGELFF.

Notes on this clone: One junction end disagrees with the germline gene, perhaps due to a read error. This chain joins TRBV27 and TRBJ1-1; 7 positions agree with TRBD1. Germline lookup yields CDR1 MNHEY and CDR2 SMNVEV (reference sequence). This CDR3 is 16 amino acids long. The DNA of the CDR3 is TGTGCCAGCAGTTTAAATGAGGGGGCCGGGAACACTGAAGCTCTCTTT. Its translation: CASSLNEGAGNTEALF.

This chain connects TRBV4-1 to TRBJ2-5; perhaps TRBD1 as D (6 bases). The V end lost 5 bases, the J end lost 5 bases, and 12 bases lay between the germline ends. Germline CDR1 MGHRA, CDR2 YSYEKL. This CDR3 spans 13 amino acids. CDR3 DNA sequence: TGCGCCAGCAGCGGGACAAGGGGGGAGACCCAGTACTTC. It is translated as CASSGTRGETQYF.

This chain's CDR3 is CASSALGVQETQYF. The CDR3 DNA sequence: TGTGCCAGCAGTGCCTTGGGGGTCCAAGAGACCCAGTACTTC. J is TRBJ2-5 and V is TRBV2; D is possibly TRBD1 or TRBD2 (5 bases each). Germline CDR1 SNHLY, CDR2 FYNNEI. There are 14 residues in the CDR3. V was clipped by 4 bases and J by 1 base, with 10 bases between them.

The V gene is TRBV18, the J gene TRBJ2-7; D is possibly TRBD1 or TRBD2 (7 bases each). The CDR3 sequence is 13 residues long. Trimming stripped 8 bases from V and 2 bases from J, with 13 bases between. CDR1 and CDR2 from the germline V gene are KGHSH and LQKENI. The CDR3 sequence is CASQAGQTYEQYF. CDR3 bases: TGTGCCAGCCAAGCGGGACAGACCTACGAGCAGTACTTC.

The chain recombines TRBV29-1 with TRBJ1-4; 7 bases fit TRBD1. CDR1 is SQVTM, CDR2 ANQGSEA, per germline. This CDR3 spans 13 amino acids. V dropped 7 bases and J dropped 8; count of bases not matched to a gene: 10. Here the CDR3 reads CSATQGVGEKLFF. The CDR3 nucleotides are TGCAGCGCTACCCAGGGGGTCGGGGAAAAACTGTTTTTT.

About this clone: A far larger clone differs by one base, so this is likely a read error. This chain joins TRBV4-1 and TRBJ2-2; the match to TRBD2 covers 7 bases. Germline assignment: CDR1 MGHRA and CDR2 YSYEKL. CDR3 length: 17 residues. The V and J ends lost 4 bases and 1 base, in that order; junction bases with no gene match: 9. CDR3 sequence: CASSRGGGLVNTGELFF. The CDR3 nucleotides are TGCGCCAGCAGCCGGGGAGGAGGACTAGTGAACACCGGGGAGCTGTTTTTT.

The V and J genes are TRBV18 and TRBJ1-4; possible D gene TRBD1, 5 bases. Trimming shortened V by 4 bases and J by 4 bases, and 13 bases separated the two germline ends. The CDR3 sequence is 15 residues long. Germline values: CDR1 KGHSH, CDR2 LQKENI. CDR3 DNA sequence: TGTGCCAGCTCACTGGGGACGGCTATTAATGAAAAACTGTTTTTT. Residues: CASSLGTAINEKLFF.